This T cell receptor (beta chain) was captured by sequencing in a study of early T cells in non-severe SARS-CoV-2 infection. General study results and limits: Anti-spike CD8 responses were favored in VDJdb matching, and private and CD4 specificities were missed.

This CDR3 has 11 amino acids. Germline V gene data show CDR1 as MNHNY and CDR2 as SVGAGI (reference sequence). V lost 5 bases to trimming and J lost 2 bases, with 4 bases between them. To note about this clonotype: Its cognate antigen is unknown.

Unique molecular identifiers were affixed to single, distinct cDNA molecules. TCRdb used MiXCR to reprocess the 5' RACE reads, holding one entry per CDR3 protein. The sample consists of roughly 60,000 distinct CDR3 sequences, roughly 8.4% of them appearing once. This clonotype was obtained from an adult who was a healthcare worker with PCR-confirmed SARS-CoV-2 infection or an uninfected control (not recorded which). The genes are TRBV6-6 and TRBJ2-7; D is ambiguous. The material sequenced was whole blood. The CDR3, as DNA: TGTGCCAGCAGTGAGGCCTACGAGCAGTACTTC. Protein product: CASSEAYEQYF.